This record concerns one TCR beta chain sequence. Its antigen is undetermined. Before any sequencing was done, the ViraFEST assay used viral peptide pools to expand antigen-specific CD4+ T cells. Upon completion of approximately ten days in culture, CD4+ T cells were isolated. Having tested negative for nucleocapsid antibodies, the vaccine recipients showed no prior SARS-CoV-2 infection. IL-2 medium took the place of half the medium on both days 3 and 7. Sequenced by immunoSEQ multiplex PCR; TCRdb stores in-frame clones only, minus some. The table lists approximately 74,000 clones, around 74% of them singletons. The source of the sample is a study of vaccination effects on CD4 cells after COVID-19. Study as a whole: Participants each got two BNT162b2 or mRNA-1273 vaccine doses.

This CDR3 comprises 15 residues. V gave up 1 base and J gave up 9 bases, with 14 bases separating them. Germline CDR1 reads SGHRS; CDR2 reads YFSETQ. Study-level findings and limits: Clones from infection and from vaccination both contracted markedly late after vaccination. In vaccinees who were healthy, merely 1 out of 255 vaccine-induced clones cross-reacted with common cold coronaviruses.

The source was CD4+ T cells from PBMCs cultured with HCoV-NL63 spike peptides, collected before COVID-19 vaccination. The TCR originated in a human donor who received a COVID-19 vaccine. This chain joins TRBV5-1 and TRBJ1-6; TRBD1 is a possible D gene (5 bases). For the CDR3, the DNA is TGCGCCAGCAGCTTGTTGTTAGGGGTCGGTTCACCCCTCCACTTT. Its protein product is CASSLLLGVGSPLHF.